One sample yielded the 6 T cell receptor beta chains listed below, sequenced in a study of T cell repertoires in cytomegalovirus infection (dated by TCRdb to between 2017 and 2020). The label giving this sample's treatment or condition can be read as: in vitro stimulation with specific CMV peptide epitopes to enrich CMV-specific T cells. Sequenced on an Illumina HiSeq 1500. Clones were called with MiXCR by TCRdb after fastp trimmed the public reads at Q25, and only in-frame beta chains were retained. Under each unique CDR3 protein, matching rows form one entry showing the most common genes and DNA. For this sample there are about 920,000 distinct CDR3 sequences; approximately 31% appear just once. Around 15% of the sample is held by the ten biggest clonotypes. These TCRs are of unknown antigen specificity. The source material was cultured CD8+ T cells from PBMCs, sampled from culture after CMV antigen stimulation. These receptors originate from a human donor in good health (CMV status not recorded). Some clones in this sample may be carry-over from other donors' samples.

V is TRBV6-1 and J is TRBJ1-1; D is uncertain. Looked up from germline, CDR1 is MNHNS and CDR2 is SASEGT. The V end was cut by 4 bases, the J end by 7 bases, with 7 bases between. The CDR3 has 11 amino acids. The chain's CDR3 is CASSGAGEAFF. For the CDR3, the DNA is TGTGCCAGCAGTGGCGCGGGTGAAGCTTTCTTT.

The chain carries TRBV6-5 and TRBJ2-3; the match to TRBD2 covers 9 bases. Germline lookup yields CDR1 MNHEY and CDR2 SVGAGI. With V trimmed by 1 base and J by 3 bases, 5 bases remained unmatched. The CDR3 sequence is 16 residues long. The CDR3 spells CASSYFGGGETDTQYF. The CDR3 nucleotides are TGTGCCAGCAGTTACTTCGGCGGGGGGGAGACAGATACGCAGTATTTT.

This clonotype was counted a few times. V gene TRBV6-2 or TRBV6-3 combines with J gene TRBJ1-2, with no clear D. The germline V gene has CDR1 MNHEY and CDR2 SVGEGT. This CDR3 contains 13 residues. The V end lost 2 bases, the J end lost 0 bases, and 4 bases lay between the germline ends. Here the CDR3 reads CASSYLPNYGYTF. The CDR3 region has the DNA TGTGCCAGCAGTTACCTCCCTAACTATGGCTACACCTTC.

The chain recombines TRBV4-1 with TRBJ1-2; D may be TRBD1 (5 bases). There are 13 residues in the CDR3. V was clipped by 3 bases and J by 8 bases, with 13 bases between them. From germline, CDR1 is MGHRA and CDR2 YSYEKL. In DNA form, the CDR3 reads TGCGCCAGCAGCCAGCAGGGAATAGAGGGCTACACCTTC. This codes for CASSQQGIEGYTF.

This clonotype was detected a few times. V gene TRBV10-2 combines with J gene TRBJ1-2; 7 bases are a match to TRBD1. Germline CDR1 reads WSHSY; CDR2 reads SAAADI. Trimming took 8 bases from V and 4 from J; bases not matched to a gene: 4. This CDR3 is 12 amino acids long. CDR3 sequence reads: CASWDRSYGYTF. CDR3 coding DNA: TGCGCCAGCTGGGACAGATCCTATGGCTACACCTTC.

A remark on this clonotype: With a much larger clone just one base away, this may be a read error. The J gene is TRBJ2-5, the V gene TRBV7-6, with a weak D call TRBD2 (6 bases). V shed 3 bases and J shed 9 bases, with 14 bases lying between them. The germline gives CDR1 SGHVS, CDR2 FNYEAQ. This CDR3 is built from 13 residues. CDR3 in DNA: TGTGCCAGCAGCTTGGCACCTGGGGAGGCCCAGTACTTC. This gives the protein CASSLAPGEAQYF. Full variable domain (rest looked up from reference TRBV7-6 and TRBJ2-5): GAGVSQSPRYKVTKRGQDVALRCDPISGHVSLYWYRQALGQGPEFLTYFNYEAQQDKSGLPNDRFSAERPEGSISTLTIQRTEQRDSAMYRCASSLAPGEAQYFGPGTRLLVL.